The rows below give T cell receptor beta chains drawn from one sample of a study of T cells in localized non-small cell lung cancer. The assay was immunoSEQ multiplex PCR, and TCRdb's table has in-frame clones only and misses some. The table shows more than 30,000 clones, with approximately 85% occurring only once. The sequencing used peripheral blood mononuclear cells, collected before any cancer treatment. Receptor source: a woman aged 35 to 69 with stage III lung adenocarcinoma. CDR3s leave out the opening cysteine and the closing phenylalanine or tryptophan.

j_call: TRBJ2-2
v_call: TRBV27
cdr3_aa: ASSLRGDTGELF

j_call: TRBJ1-1
v_call: TRBV19
cdr3_aa: ASSIRKGANTEAF

j_call: TRBJ2-7
v_call: TRBV5-4
cdr3_aa: ASSRGYEQY

j_call: TRBJ2-5
v_call: TRBV11-2
cdr3_aa: ASSLGMPVQETQY

j_call: TRBJ2-2
v_call: TRBV4-3
cdr3_aa: ASSHPGLAGNTGELF

j_call: TRBJ2-1
v_call: TRBV7-3
cdr3_aa: ASSFLHGGGRSNEQF

j_call: TRBJ1-1
v_call: TRBV2
cdr3_aa: ASSELTGATEAF

j_call: TRBJ1-6
v_call: TRBV5-1
cdr3_aa: ASSLGQRNSPLH

j_call: TRBJ2-5
v_call: TRBV20-1
cdr3_aa: SARAGETQY

j_call: TRBJ2-7
v_call: TRBV4-2
cdr3_aa: ASSQDRGSYEQY

j_call: TRBJ1-1
v_call: TRBV30
cdr3_aa: AWSVGGQLAF

j_call: TRBJ2-7
v_call: TRBV5-5
cdr3_aa: ASSASGDPYEQY

j_call: TRBJ2-5
v_call: TRBV11-2
cdr3_aa: ASSYGGLAVQETQY